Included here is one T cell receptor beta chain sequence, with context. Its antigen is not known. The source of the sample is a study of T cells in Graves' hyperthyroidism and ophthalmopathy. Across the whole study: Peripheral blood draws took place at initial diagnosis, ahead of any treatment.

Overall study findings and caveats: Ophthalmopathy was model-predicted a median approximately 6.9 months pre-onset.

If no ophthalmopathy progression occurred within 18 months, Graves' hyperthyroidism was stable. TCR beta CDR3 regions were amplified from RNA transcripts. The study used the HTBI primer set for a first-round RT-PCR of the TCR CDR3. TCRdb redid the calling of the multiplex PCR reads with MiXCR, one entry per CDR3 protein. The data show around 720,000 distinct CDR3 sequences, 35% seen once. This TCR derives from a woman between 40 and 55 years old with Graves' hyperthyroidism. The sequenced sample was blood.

CDR3 protein: CASSLMVFSGPSGNTIYF. The CDR3 DNA sequence: TGTGCCAGCAGCTTAATGGTGTTTTCAGGCCCTTCCGGAAACACCATATATTTT. This chain links TRBV7-2 with TRBJ1-3; D is uncertain. The CDR3 is 18 residues long. From germline, CDR1 is SGHTA and CDR2 FQGNSA. The germline V and J ends were trimmed by 2 bases and 4 bases, with 21 bases remaining between them. The full variable domain, completed using reference TRBV7-2 and TRBJ1-3, is GAGVSQSPSNKVTEKGKDVELRCDPISGHTALYWYRQSLGQGLEFLIYFQGNSAPDKSGLPSDRFSAERTGGSVSTLTIQRTQQEDSAVYLCASSLMVFSGPSGNTIYFGEGSWLTVV.